The clone carrying this T cell receptor beta chain was counted many times. As yet, its antigen is unknown. Between the trimmed V and J ends, which lost 1 base and 5 bases, there was a span of 9 bases. This CDR3 is 13 amino acids long. Per germline, CDR1 DFQATT and CDR2 SNEGSKA (reference sequence). The sample is drawn from a study of early T cells in non-severe SARS-CoV-2 infection. General study results and limits: Anti-spike CD8 responses were favored by VDJdb matching, which missed private and CD4 specificities.

The TCR library protocol was used to attach unique molecular identifiers. These identifiers were attached to individual cDNA molecules. From the 5' RACE reads, TCRdb called clonotypes with MiXCR, one entry per CDR3 protein. This sample has about 44,000 distinct CDR3 sequences, with roughly 6.2% found just once. V gene TRBV20-1 combines with J gene TRBJ1-5; D unclear. The sequence was obtained from an adult who was a healthcare worker with PCR-confirmed SARS-CoV-2 infection or an uninfected control (not recorded which). Sequenced material: whole blood. The CDR3, as DNA: TGCAGTGCTAGAGGACGTAACTATCAGCCCCAGCATTTT. Residues: CSARGRNYQPQHF.